The 2 T cell receptor beta chains below were found in one sample sequenced in a study of blood T cell repertoires in COVID-19. TCRdb's copy holds only in-frame clones and misses some; the assay was immunoSEQ multiplex PCR. The table has roughly 190,000 clones, 80% to 95% seen once; the top ten hold 0.53%. Sequences were obtained from peripheral blood. Receptor source: a man between 50 and 59 years old with acute or convalescent COVID-19.

The chain is built from TRBV2 and TRBJ2-7; 7 bases align to TRBD2. The ends lost 4 bases at V and 4 bases at J; junction bases unmatched: 7. Germline CDR1 reads SNHLY; CDR2 reads FYNNEI. The CDR3 contains 14 residues. The CDR3 spells CASSGDYSKYEQYF. The CDR3 DNA sequence: TGTGCCAGCAGTGGGGACTACTCAAAATACGAGCAGTACTTC. The full variable domain, rest sourced from reference TRBV2 and TRBJ2-7, is EPEVTQTPSHQVTQMGQEVILRCVPISNHLYFYWYRQILGQKVEFLVSFYNNEISEKSEIFDDQFSVERPDGSNFTLKIRSTKLEDSAMYFCASSGDYSKYEQYFGPGTRLTVT.

V and J are TRBV2 and TRBJ1-1; TRBD1 matches at 7 bases. V shed 8 bases, J shed 7 bases, and the junction held 13 bases outside the gene matches. Germline CDR1 reads SNHLY; CDR2 reads FYNNEI. The CDR3 is 14 residues long. The CDR3 loop is CASGDTGALGEAFF. CDR3 coding DNA: TGTGCCAGCGGAGACACAGGGGCGCTGGGTGAAGCTTTCTTT.